This TCR beta chain was retrieved from a study of blood T cell repertoires in COVID-19. Overall study context: Samples taken during acute and convalescent COVID-19 were collected in the United States, Italy and Spain.

The age range of participants was roughly 18 to 90 years, with residence in around 22 US areas. In the study's own analysis: How many nucleated cells were present was estimated from reference gene primer amplification. Here immunoSEQ multiplex PCR was the method, and the copy in TCRdb shows in-frame clones only, minus some. Clone size and the V and J calls come from that table; the DNA yielded D and trimming. The sample gives roughly 330,000 clones, approximately 90% of which show up once; 8% to 13% is in the top ten. V was clipped by 0 bases and J by 4 bases, with 15 bases between them. CDR1 is MGHDK, CDR2 SYGVNS, per germline. The CDR3 consists of 16 residues.

The sequencing sample was made of PBMCs or T cells enriched from blood (not recorded which). The clonotype comes from a young woman who had recovered from COVID-19. The chain joins TRBV25-1 to TRBJ1-1; D might be TRBD1 (6 bases). The CDR3 DNA is TGTGCCAGCAGTGAATATCAGGGGTCGGTTGGCACTGAAGCTTTCTTT. Protein product: CASSEYQGSVGTEAFF.